Listed here are 18 T cell receptor beta chains from one sample, sequenced in a study of CD8+ T cells in alopecia areata. cDNA serving as the sequencing template came from extracted, reverse transcribed RNA. Here immunoSEQ multiplex PCR was the method, and the copy in TCRdb shows in-frame clones only, minus some. Of about 160,000 clones in the sample, around 47% were seen once. The specimen sequenced was CD4+ T cells sorted from blood. All receptors come from a human donor with alopecia areata.

CDR3 DNA sequence: TGTGCCTGGAGAATGACTAGCGGGAGGGCCGGCGAGCAGTACTTC. It translates to CAWRMTSGRAGEQYF. V and J are TRBV30 and TRBJ2-7, with 14 bases aligning to TRBD2. J lost 6 bases, V lost 3 bases, and 7 bases had no gene match. The CDR3 extends over 15 amino acids. CDR1 GTSNPN and CDR2 SVGIG come from the germline V gene (reference sequence).

The chain joins TRBV5-1 to TRBJ2-7, with D maybe TRBD2 (5 bases). CDR3 length: 15 amino acids. Germline loops: CDR1 SGHRS, CDR2 YFSETQ. V was trimmed by 6 bases and J by 2 bases, leaving 18 bases between them. DNA for the CDR3: TGCGCCAGCACCAGAGGAGCAGGAGGAACCTACGAGCAGTACTTC. It yields the protein CASTRGAGGTYEQYF. The complete variable domain, with remaining parts taken from reference TRBV5-1 and TRBJ2-7, reads KAGVTQTPRYLIKTRGQQVTLSCSPISGHRSVSWYQQTPGQGLQFLFEYFSETQRNKGNFPGRFSGRQFSNSRSEMNVSTLELGDSALYLCASTRGAGGTYEQYFGPGTRLTVT.

The CDR3 coding sequence is TGTGCCTGGAGTGTTGCTCGGACCCCATTGGGGAAACTGTTTTTT. Its protein product is CAWSVARTPLGKLFF. The V call is TRBV30, the J call TRBJ1-4; D unclear. Germline V gene data show CDR1 as GTSNPN and CDR2 as SVGIG (reference sequence). V lost 0 bases and J 11 bases, leaving 19 bases between the germline ends. This CDR3 is built from 15 residues.

The CDR3 sequence: CASSYHSGASAYGYTF. CDR3 sequence (DNA): TGTGCCAGCAGCTATCATTCAGGGGCAAGCGCTTATGGCTACACCTTC. This chain connects TRBV5-4 to TRBJ1-2, with D possibly TRBD1 on 6 matching bases. Trimming took 3 bases from V and 5 from J, leaving 20 bases between them. Germline V gene lookup returns CDR1 SGHNT and CDR2 YYREEE (reference sequence). The CDR3 is 16 residues long.

The J gene is TRBJ2-3, the V gene TRBV5-5; tentatively, D is TRBD2 (5 bases). This CDR3 comprises 16 residues. Germline CDR1 and CDR2: SGHKS and YYEKEE (reference sequence). V dropped 0 bases and J dropped 0 bases, with 11 bases sitting between them. CDR3 protein: CASSLEIGDSTDTQYF. CDR3 nucleotides: TGTGCCAGCAGCTTGGAAATCGGGGATAGCACAGATACGCAGTATTTT.

A few counts support this clone. The chain uses TRBV28 and TRBJ2-1; D is unclear. The V gene's germline CDR1 is MDHEN and CDR2 SYDVKM. V lost 8 bases and J 0 bases, leaving 8 bases between the germline ends. The CDR3 has 13 residues. CDR3 DNA sequence: TGTGCCAGCCGACCAGACTCCTACAATGAGCAGTTCTTC. Its translation is CASRPDSYNEQFF.

This clone was seen a few times. The chain is built from TRBV19 and TRBJ2-7, with D perhaps matching TRBD1 (6 bases). This CDR3 contains 12 residues. The germline V and J ends were trimmed by 4 bases and 5 bases, with 9 bases remaining between them. Germline CDR1 LNHDA, CDR2 SQIVND (reference sequence). The CDR3 nucleotides read TGTGCCAGTAGTAGTACAGGGCACGAGCAGTACTTC. Encoded protein: CASSSTGHEQYF. The entire variable domain, with the rest obtained from reference TRBV19 and TRBJ2-7, is as follows: DGGITQSPKYLFRKEGQNVTLSCEQNLNHDAMYWYRQDPGQGLRLIYYSQIVNDFQKGDIAEGYSVSREKKESFPLTVTSAQKNPTAFYLCASSSTGHEQYFGPGTRLTVT.

This clone was seen more than once but under ten times. The chain carries TRBV10-3 and TRBJ1-2; D ambiguous. The length of the CDR3 is 11 residues. V dropped 1 base and J dropped 9 bases, with 6 bases sitting between them. The germline CDR1 and CDR2 sequences are ENHRY and SYGVKD. In DNA form, the CDR3 reads TGTGCCATCAGTGAGTTGACTAGCTACACCTTC. This translates into CAISELTSYTF.

This chain joins TRBV29-1 and TRBJ2-7; 9 nucleotides agree with TRBD2. In germline, CDR1 is SQVTM, CDR2 ANQGSEA. Trimming at V came to 7 bases and at J to 3 bases, leaving 7 bases not matched to a gene. The CDR3 covers 13 residues. This chain's CDR3 is CSAILAGNYEQYF. CDR3 nucleotides: TGCAGCGCTATCCTAGCGGGAAACTACGAGCAGTACTTC.

This clone has only a few counts. This chain connects TRBV15 to TRBJ2-1; 8 bases are shared with TRBD2. Germline-derived CDR1 and CDR2 are LNHNV and YYDKDF (reference sequence). With 5 bases clipped from V and 10 bases from J, the junction kept 13 bases outside the gene matches. The CDR3 is 15 residues long. The CDR3 loop is CATSRGATSAGEQFF. The DNA of the CDR3 is TGTGCCACCAGCCGAGGGGCGACTAGCGCCGGAGAGCAGTTCTTC. The full variable domain, in which reference TRBV15 and TRBJ2-1 provide the parts outside the CDR3, is DAMVIQNPRYQVTQFGKPVTLSCSQTLNHNVMYWYQQKSSQAPKLLFHYYDKDFNNEADTPDNFQSRRPNTSFCFLDIRSPGLGDTAMYLCATSRGATSAGEQFFGPGTRLTVL.

The V and J genes are TRBV28 and TRBJ1-1; maybe TRBD1 (6 bases). CDR1 and CDR2 from the germline V gene are MDHEN and SYDVKM. This CDR3 is 12 amino acids long. Trimming took 5 bases from V and 8 from J, leaving 12 bases between them. This chain's CDR3 is CASSRRTEEAFF. In nucleotides, the CDR3 is TGTGCCAGCAGTAGGAGGACAGAAGAAGCTTTCTTT.

The chain is built from TRBV6-6 and TRBJ1-5; TRBD1 matches 9 bases. CDR1 is MNHNY and CDR2 is SVGAGI in the germline V gene (reference sequence). The length of the CDR3 is 13 residues. J lost 3 bases, V lost 8 bases, and 2 bases had no gene match. CDR3: CASGDRVNQPQHF. CDR3 nucleotides: TGTGCCAGCGGGGACAGGGTCAATCAGCCCCAGCATTTT.

The chain links TRBV12-5 to TRBJ1-2; 8 positions match TRBD1. After removal of 7 bases from V and 4 bases from J, the junction contained 11 bases not matched to a gene. The germline V gene has CDR1 LGHNT and CDR2 FRNRAP. There are 15 residues in the CDR3. The CDR3 nucleotides are TGTGCTAGTGCCCGTGAAGCAGGGGGCGTCTATGGCTACACCTTC. This encodes CASAREAGGVYGYTF.

The rearrangement links TRBV5-6 to TRBJ2-5; D is uncertain. V was pared by 5 bases and J by 0 bases, with 8 bases between. Per germline, CDR1 SGHDT and CDR2 YYEEEE. The CDR3 runs 13 residues. The CDR3 here is CASSQNYQETQYF. In nucleotides, the CDR3 is TGTGCCAGCAGTCAGAACTACCAAGAGACCCAGTACTTC.

This clone was counted only a few times. The gene calls are TRBV5-4 and TRBJ2-3; TRBD1 matches 10 bases. Germline CDR1 SGHNT, CDR2 YYREEE (reference sequence). Trimming removed 4 bases from V and 3 bases from J; junction bases left unmatched: 5. The CDR3 contains 15 residues. The CDR3 reads CASSKDRGWTDTQYF. The CDR3 region has the DNA TGTGCCAGCAGCAAGGACAGGGGGTGGACAGATACGCAGTATTTT.

This clone appeared once. This sequence joins TRBV28 and TRBJ2-1, with TRBD1 matching over 10 bases. CDR3 size: 16 residues. J gave up 3 bases and V 5 bases, and 7 bases lay outside the gene matches. Germline assignment: CDR1 MDHEN and CDR2 SYDVKM. The chain's CDR3 is CASSATGTGDYNEQFF. In DNA, the CDR3 is TGTGCCAGCAGTGCGACCGGGACAGGGGACTACAATGAGCAGTTCTTC.

The rearrangement uses TRBV5-6 and TRBJ2-7; D ambiguous. The CDR3 runs 11 residues. V was pared by 4 bases and J by 0 bases, with 2 bases between. CDR1 SGHDT and CDR2 YYEEEE come from the germline V gene. In nucleotides, the CDR3 is TGTGCCAGCAGCCACTCCTACGAGCAGTACTTC. It specifies CASSHSYEQYF.

This clone showed up just a few times. The gene calls are TRBV29-1 and TRBJ2-1; a weak D match, TRBD2 (5 bases). The V gene's germline CDR1 is SQVTM and CDR2 ANQGSEA. The CDR3 is made up of 11 amino acids. Deletions cut 6 bases from V and 9 bases from J, with 12 bases between. The CDR3: CSVDSPREQFF. Here the CDR3 DNA reads TGCAGCGTGGACTCACCCCGTGAGCAGTTCTTC.